This T cell receptor (beta chain) was documented in a study of T cell responses to AZD1222 COVID-19 vaccine. Notes on the study in general: AZD1222 recipients seropositive at baseline numbered only 6 or 7. Spike-specific TCR breadth rose after two AZD1222 doses, and depth rose as well.

This clone was seen more than once but under ten times. Its target is not known. Assay used: immunoSEQ multiplex PCR; TCRdb lists only in-frame clones, some missing. The sample lists 100,000 or so clones, 70% to 90% seen once, with 5.5% in the top ten. Trimming took off 1 base at V and 7 bases at J, with 14 bases between the two ends. Germline V lookup: CDR1 LNHDA, CDR2 SQIVND (reference sequence). CDR3 length: 15 amino acids. The chain recombines TRBV19 with TRBJ1-5; a weak D match, TRBD1 (6 bases). This TCR derives from an adult who received the AZD1222 COVID-19 vaccine. This specimen was peripheral blood, taken 28 days after the second AZD1222 dose. CDR3 coding DNA: TGTGCCAGTAGTATAGGCAGGGGTGCTTGGCAGCCCCAGCATTTT. Translated, it gives CASSIGRGAWQPQHF.